This T cell receptor (beta chain) was obtained from a study of human versus mouse CDR3 diversity and MHC coevolution. Study context: The immunoSEQ assay reportedly detects one in 200,000 T cells.

Overall study findings and caveats: Human T cells underwent selection on a handful of different MHC II alleles. On average, humans showed more CDR3 deletions and insertions than mice.

As concerns this clone: Its matching antigen is unknown.

Trimming removed 6 bases from V and 5 bases from J, with 14 bases in between. Germline assignment: CDR1 LGHNT and CDR2 FRNRAP. This CDR3 has 14 residues. The table came from immunoSEQ multiplex PCR; TCRdb's copy has only in-frame clones and leaves some out. The top ten hold over 15% of the sample, which has tens of thousands of clones, about 93% seen once. What was sequenced was naive CD4+ T cells from blood. Noted subset: CD45RO-negative CD62L-positive naive CD4 T cells. The sequence derives from a person aged 55 to 75 in good health. This chain connects TRBV12-5 to TRBJ2-1; D ambiguous. The CDR3 DNA reads TGTGCTAGTGGCCTCCCCCTAGGTGACAATGAGCAGTTCTTC. This sequence encodes CASGLPLGDNEQFF.